This record looks at one T cell receptor beta chain sequence and its context. No antigen is known for it. This CDR3 is 16 amino acids long. V was shortened by 0 bases and J by 6 bases, with 15 bases between the two germline ends. In germline, CDR1 is MNHEY, CDR2 SVGAGI. This record belongs to a study of cytomegalovirus exposure and HLA in healthy donors. Sequencing was performed with immunoSEQ multiplex PCR; in TCRdb, only in-frame clones are kept and a portion is missing. The sample lists roughly 310,000 clones; approximately 86% were seen once. Study-wide results and caveats: A classifier reportedly called cytomegalovirus status with high sensitivity and specificity.

This receptor was taken from a man aged 25 to 45 in good health and CMV-seronegative. The J gene is TRBJ2-4, the V gene TRBV6-5; a weak D match, TRBD1 (6 bases). The sequencing input was PBMCs. The CDR3 coding sequence is TGTGCCAGCAGTTACTCGGTGGGGGCCGCTGGAAACATTCAGTACTTC. Its protein product is CASSYSVGAAGNIQYF.